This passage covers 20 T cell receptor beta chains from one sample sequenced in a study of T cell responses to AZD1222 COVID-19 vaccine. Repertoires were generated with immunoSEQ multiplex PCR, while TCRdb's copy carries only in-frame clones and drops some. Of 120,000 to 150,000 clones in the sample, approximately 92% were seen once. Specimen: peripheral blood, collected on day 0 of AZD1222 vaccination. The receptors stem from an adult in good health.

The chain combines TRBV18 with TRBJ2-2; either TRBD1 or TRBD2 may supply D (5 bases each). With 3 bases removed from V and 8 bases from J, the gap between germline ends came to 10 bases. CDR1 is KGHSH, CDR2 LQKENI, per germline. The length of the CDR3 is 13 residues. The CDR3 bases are TGTGCCAGCTCACCCGGGACGGGAGGGGAGCTGTTTTTT. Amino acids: CASSPGTGGELFF.

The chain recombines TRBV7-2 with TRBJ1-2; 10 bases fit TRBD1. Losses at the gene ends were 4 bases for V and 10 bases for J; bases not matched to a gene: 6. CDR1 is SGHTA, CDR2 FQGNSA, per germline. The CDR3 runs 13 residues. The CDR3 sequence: CASSSDRGRAYTF. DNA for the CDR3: TGTGCCAGCAGCTCCGACAGGGGGCGCGCCTACACCTTC.

The CDR3 DNA sequence: TGTGCCAGCAGCGTAACTTTGGCCGATACGCAGTATTTT. It specifies CASSVTLADTQYF. The rearrangement joins TRBV9 to TRBJ2-3; D remains ambiguous. The germline V gene encodes CDR1 SGDLS and CDR2 YYNGEE. V was trimmed by 1 base and J by 6 bases, leaving 9 bases between them. This CDR3 has 13 amino acids.

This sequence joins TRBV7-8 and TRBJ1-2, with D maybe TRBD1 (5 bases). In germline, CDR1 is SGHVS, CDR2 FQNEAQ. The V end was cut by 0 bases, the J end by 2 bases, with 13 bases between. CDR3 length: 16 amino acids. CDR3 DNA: TGTGCCAGCAGCTTAGCGAGGGGACTTGTAAACTATGGCTACACCTTC. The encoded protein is CASSLARGLVNYGYTF.

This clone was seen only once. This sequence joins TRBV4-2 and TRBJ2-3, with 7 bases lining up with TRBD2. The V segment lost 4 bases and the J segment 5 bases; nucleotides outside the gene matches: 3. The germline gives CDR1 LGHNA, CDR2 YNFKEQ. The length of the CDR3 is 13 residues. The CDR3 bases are TGTGCCAGCAGCCCCATAGCGGGAGATACGCAGTATTTT. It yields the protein CASSPIAGDTQYF.

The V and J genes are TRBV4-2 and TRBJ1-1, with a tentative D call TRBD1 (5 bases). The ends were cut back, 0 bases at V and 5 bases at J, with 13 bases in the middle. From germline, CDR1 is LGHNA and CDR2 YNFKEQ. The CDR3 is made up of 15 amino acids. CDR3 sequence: CASSQEARVGTEAFF. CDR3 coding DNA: TGTGCCAGCAGCCAAGAGGCCAGGGTCGGGACTGAAGCTTTCTTT.

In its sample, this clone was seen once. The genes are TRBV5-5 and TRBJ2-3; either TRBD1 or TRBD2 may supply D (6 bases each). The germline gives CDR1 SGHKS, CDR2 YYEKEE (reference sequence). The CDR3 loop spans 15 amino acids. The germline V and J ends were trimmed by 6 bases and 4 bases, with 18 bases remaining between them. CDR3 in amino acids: CASTPGGREADTQYF. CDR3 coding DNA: TGTGCCAGCACCCCTGGGGGCAGGGAGGCAGATACGCAGTATTTT.

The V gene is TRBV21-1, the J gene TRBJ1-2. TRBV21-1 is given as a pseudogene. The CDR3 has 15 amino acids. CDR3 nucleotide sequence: TGTGCCAGCAGCAAAGTGGGCCTTGACTGGCCGGGCTACACCTTC. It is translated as CASSKVGLDWPGYTF.

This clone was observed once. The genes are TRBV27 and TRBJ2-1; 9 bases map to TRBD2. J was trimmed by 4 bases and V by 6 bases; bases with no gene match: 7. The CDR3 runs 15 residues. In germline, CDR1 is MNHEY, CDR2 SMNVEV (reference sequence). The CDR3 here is CASRPGGRGYNEQFF. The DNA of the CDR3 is TGTGCCAGCAGGCCGGGCGGGAGGGGATACAATGAGCAGTTCTTC.

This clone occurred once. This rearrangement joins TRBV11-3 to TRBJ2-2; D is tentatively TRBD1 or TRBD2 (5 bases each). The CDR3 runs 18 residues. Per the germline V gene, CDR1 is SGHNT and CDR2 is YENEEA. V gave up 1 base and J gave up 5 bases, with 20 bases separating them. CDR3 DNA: TGTGCCAGCAGCTTAGGCCTGGGGACCCCATCACGAACCGGGGAGCTGTTTTTT. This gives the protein CASSLGLGTPSRTGELFF. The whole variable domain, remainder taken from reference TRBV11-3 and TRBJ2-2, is EAGVVQSPRYKIIEKKQPVAFWCNPISGHNTLYWYLQNLGQGPELLIRYENEEAVDDSQLPKDRFSAERLKGVDSTLKIQPAELGDSAVYLCASSLGLGTPSRTGELFFGEGSRLTVL.

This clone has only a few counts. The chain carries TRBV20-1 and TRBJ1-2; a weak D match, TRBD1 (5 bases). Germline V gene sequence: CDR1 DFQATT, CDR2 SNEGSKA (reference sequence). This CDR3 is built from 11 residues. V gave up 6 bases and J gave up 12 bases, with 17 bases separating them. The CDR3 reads CSAVGEMGHTF. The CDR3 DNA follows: TGCAGTGCAGTAGGGGAAATGGGCCACACCTTC.

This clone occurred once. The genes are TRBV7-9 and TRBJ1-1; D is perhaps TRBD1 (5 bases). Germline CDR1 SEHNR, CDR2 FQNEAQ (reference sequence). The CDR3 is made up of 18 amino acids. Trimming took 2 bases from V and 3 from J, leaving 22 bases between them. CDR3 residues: CASSLRATGRGADTEAFF. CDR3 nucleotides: TGTGCCAGCAGCTTACGGGCCACGGGTAGAGGGGCTGACACTGAAGCTTTCTTT.

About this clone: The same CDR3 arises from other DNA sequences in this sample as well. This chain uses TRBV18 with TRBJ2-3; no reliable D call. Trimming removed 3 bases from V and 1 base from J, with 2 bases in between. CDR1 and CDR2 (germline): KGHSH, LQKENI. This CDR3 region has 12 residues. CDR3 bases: TGTGCCAGCTCACCGGGCACAGATACGCAGTATTTT. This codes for CASSPGTDTQYF.

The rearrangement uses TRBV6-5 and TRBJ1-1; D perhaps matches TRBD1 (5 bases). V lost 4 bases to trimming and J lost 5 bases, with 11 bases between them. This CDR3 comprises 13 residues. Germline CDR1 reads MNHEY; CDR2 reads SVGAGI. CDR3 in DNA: TGTGCCAGCAGTTTGGGACGCCCTACTGAAGCTTTCTTT. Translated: CASSLGRPTEAFF.

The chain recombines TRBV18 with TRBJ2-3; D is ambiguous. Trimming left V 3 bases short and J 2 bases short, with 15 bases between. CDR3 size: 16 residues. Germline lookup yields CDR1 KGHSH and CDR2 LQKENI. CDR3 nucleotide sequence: TGTGCCAGCTCACCGAGGCTGCTGATTAACACAGATACGCAGTATTTT. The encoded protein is CASSPRLLINTDTQYF.

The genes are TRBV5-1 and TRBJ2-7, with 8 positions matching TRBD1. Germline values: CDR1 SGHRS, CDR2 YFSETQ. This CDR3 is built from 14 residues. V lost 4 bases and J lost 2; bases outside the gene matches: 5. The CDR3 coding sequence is TGCGCCAGCAGCCCCGGGACAGGAACCTACGAGCAGTACTTC. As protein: CASSPGTGTYEQYF.

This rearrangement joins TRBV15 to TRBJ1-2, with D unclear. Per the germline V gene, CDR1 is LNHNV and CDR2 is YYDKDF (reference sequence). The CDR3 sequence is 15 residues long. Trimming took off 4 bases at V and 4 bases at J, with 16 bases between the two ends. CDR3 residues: CATSNRDGRLYGYTF. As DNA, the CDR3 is TGTGCCACCAGCAACCGAGACGGACGACTCTATGGCTACACCTTC.

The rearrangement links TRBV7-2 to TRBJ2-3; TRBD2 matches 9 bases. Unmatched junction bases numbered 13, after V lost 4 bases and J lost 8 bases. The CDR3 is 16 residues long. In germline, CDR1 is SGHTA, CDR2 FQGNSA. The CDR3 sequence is CASSWGLAASGGTQYF. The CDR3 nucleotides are TGTGCCAGCAGCTGGGGACTAGCAGCCTCCGGGGGTACGCAGTATTTT.

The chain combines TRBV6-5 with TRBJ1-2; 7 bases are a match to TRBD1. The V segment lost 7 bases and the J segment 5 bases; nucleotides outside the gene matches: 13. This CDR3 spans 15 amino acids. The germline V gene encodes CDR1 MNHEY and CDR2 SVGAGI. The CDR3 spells CASTPNRDSLYGYTF. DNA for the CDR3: TGTGCCAGCACCCCGAACAGGGACAGTTTATATGGCTACACCTTC.

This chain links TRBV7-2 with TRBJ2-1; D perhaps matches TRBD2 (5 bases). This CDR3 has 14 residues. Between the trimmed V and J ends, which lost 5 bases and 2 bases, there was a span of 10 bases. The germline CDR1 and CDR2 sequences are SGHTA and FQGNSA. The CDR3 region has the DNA TGTGCCAGCAGCGGTAGGCGGGCCTACAATGAGCAGTTCTTC. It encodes CASSGRRAYNEQFF.